This TCR beta chain comes out of a study of T cells in Graves' hyperthyroidism and ophthalmopathy (dated by TCRdb to 2018 to 2020). Study-level background: Peripheral blood samples were taken at initial diagnosis, before any treatment was given. Thyroid tissue and blood T-cell repertoires from over 5 Graves' hyperthyroidism patients were also compared in the study. TCR Vbeta CDR3 sequencing of 130 to 150 peripheral blood samples (approximately 44 ophthalmopathy, 75 to 80 hyperthyroidism and approximately 17 progressor patients) is reported in the paper. After blood sampling, hyperthyroidism patients were treated with methimazole at a starting dose of 30 mg daily, and ophthalmopathy patients were treated with high-dose intravenous methylprednisolone. The roughly 100 discovery patients were randomly split 7:3 into training and test sets. Prospective prediction of ophthalmopathy was tested in an independent validation cohort of 18 hyperthyroidism patients and some 17 patients who later progressed to ophthalmopathy. A discovery cohort of about 96 patients, approximately 45 with Graves' ophthalmopathy and approximately 60 with stable Graves' hyperthyroidism, was used to find distinguishing TCR V-J signatures.

Moderately to severely active disease, a Clinical Activity Score of at least 3, a NOSPECS grade of at least 4, and a duration under 3 months were present in ophthalmopathy patients. Exclusion was applied to patients with uncontrolled infections, other autoimmune diseases, pregnancy or lactation. Diagnoses were established on the basis of clinical symptoms, serum thyroxine and TRAb, thyroid ultrasound, and orbital computed tomography. Ficoll-Paque density gradient centrifugation was used to isolate PBMCs from 8 to 10 ml of fresh peripheral blood. Total RNA was extracted using Trizol reagent, and RNA quality was assessed on an Agilent 2100 Bioanalyzer. As to this clonotype: Its specific antigen is unknown. No base qualities exist here, and no much larger clone lies one base off it.

The germline V gene (reference sequence) sets CDR1 to SGHAT and CDR2 to FQDESV. From its cysteine to its phenylalanine, the CDR3 spans 19 amino acids. Left in the record is the CDR3 DNA by itself, 57 bases read in frame from the first base. Relative to germline, V is 5 bases shorter and J is 0 bases shorter, with 26 bases between their ends. Broader findings and caveats from the paper: Sample size was not statistically predetermined, and investigators were not blinded to group allocation. In validation, the model predicted progression to ophthalmopathy a median of roughly six months before onset, with roughly 70% sensitivity and nearly 75% specificity. A model built on a 13 V-J signature distinguished ophthalmopathy from stable hyperthyroidism, reaching around 88% sensitivity and 81% to 83% specificity in cross-validation and 80%/75% in testing. Blood samples also contained most of the expanded thyroid clonotypes (frequency above 0.001), which suggests that blood repertoires may reflect thyroid immune responses.

Amplification of TCR beta CDR3 regions was carried out from RNA transcripts. A first-round RT-PCR of the TCR CDR3 used the HTBI primer set with the Qiagen OneStep RT-PCR kit. The libraries were constructed in a second round of multiplex PCR and then size-selected and purified. The libraries were sequenced on an Illumina HiSeq2000 using paired-end 100 bp reads. Concerning the study's data processing: SOAPnuke was used to process the raw data, throwing out any read that contained adapters or uncalled bases, had a mean Phred below 15, or lacked an exact constant-primer or identifier match. High-quality paired reads were merged with COPE v1.2.5, and unique nucleotide sequences were defined as clonotypes. MiTCR v1.1 was used to align clonotypes to the IMGT TRBV, TRBD and TRBJ reference segments. The analysis included only V-J combinations with a frequency above 0.0001, which together covered around 99% of the repertoires. The TCS score was defined as F50 (clonal expansion) divided by E x V (chaos), with BLOSUM62-based TCRdist calculated between CDR3 peptides within each V-J. Welch's t-statistics and random forest reduced roughly 540 V-J features to 13, which were used in a naive Bayes classifier (R e1071). The public reads were reprocessed in TCRdb via fastp at Q25 and MiXCR, keeping in-frame beta chains. Records with the same CDR3 protein are collapsed into one entry carrying the most frequent genes and DNA. The V and J calls and clone size come from TCRdb's table, not from the authors' own analysis. The sample table contains approximately 690,000 distinct CDR3 sequences; only one count was recorded for 20% to 25% of them. The ten largest clones represent roughly 30% of the sample.

The V gene is TRBV11-1 and the J gene is TRBJ2-7; a tentative D match to TRBD2 spans 8 bases. The sample was blood. The sequence derives from a man aged 25-45 years with Graves' ophthalmopathy. The DNA sequence is given as TGTGCCAGCAGCAGACGAAACGGGGGGGACAGAGAAAACTCCTACGAGCAGTACTTC. Its protein is CASSRRNGGDRENSYEQYF.